The rows below give T cell receptor beta chains drawn from one sample of a study of OX40 agonist ivuxolimab in advanced cancers. Method: immunoSEQ multiplex PCR; TCRdb's copy keeps in-frame clones and lacks some. The table shows around 20,000 clones, with approximately 84% occurring only once. Sequencing used CD4+ or CD8+ T cells sorted from blood, obtained in a trial of the OX40 agonist ivuxolimab. The origin of the receptors is an adult with an advanced solid tumor such as melanoma, head and neck, liver or kidney cancer. Each CDR3 is given with its conserved first and last residue. The order of the fields is clone size, D gene, J gene, V gene, CDR3 DNA, CDR3 protein. D genes are given only for firm matches. A clone size is listed for some rows: how often the clone was seen (once, few, many), or a class if it is expanded.

clone_size: NA; d_call: NA; j_call: TRBJ2-5; v_call: TRBV28; cdr3_nt: TGTGCCAGCAGTTTATGGACGTCGGGGGAAACACAAGAGACCCAGTACTTC; cdr3_aa: CASSLWTSGETQETQYF
clone_size: NA; d_call: NA; j_call: TRBJ2-7; v_call: TRBV6-5; cdr3_nt: TGTGCCAGCAGTTACAAAGGGTACTTCGGCGAGCAGTACTTC; cdr3_aa: CASSYKGYFGEQYF
clone_size: few; d_call: NA; j_call: TRBJ2-1; v_call: TRBV9; cdr3_nt: TGTGCCAGCAGCGTTTCTTCCAACCCCTCCTCCTACAATGAGCAGTTCTTC; cdr3_aa: CASSVSSNPSSYNEQFF
clone_size: once; d_call: NA; j_call: TRBJ1-2; v_call: TRBV30; cdr3_nt: TGTGCCTGTAGTGGAGGCTATGGCTACACCTTC; cdr3_aa: CACSGGYGYTF
clone_size: NA; d_call: TRBD2; j_call: TRBJ2-7; v_call: TRBV7-9; cdr3_nt: TGTGCCAGCAGCCACCGTCGGACTAGCGGGGCCTACGAGCAGTACTTC; cdr3_aa: CASSHRRTSGAYEQYF
clone_size: NA; d_call: NA; j_call: TRBJ2-3; v_call: TRBV25-1; cdr3_nt: TGTGCCAGCAGTGAATATTTAGGGTCAGATACGCAGTATTTT; cdr3_aa: CASSEYLGSDTQYF
clone_size: NA; d_call: NA; j_call: TRBJ1-2; v_call: TRBV6-5; cdr3_nt: TGTGCCAGCAGTTACTCTATAGTGGTTGGCTACACCTTC; cdr3_aa: CASSYSIVVGYTF
clone_size: NA; d_call: NA; j_call: TRBJ2-3; v_call: TRBV5-1; cdr3_nt: TGCGCCAGCAGCTTGGGCGGTGCAGGGGAAGTGGTCTGGGGCACAGATACGCAGTATTTT; cdr3_aa: CASSLGGAGEVVWGTDTQYF
clone_size: NA; d_call: NA; j_call: TRBJ2-7; v_call: TRBV29-1; cdr3_nt: TGCAGCGTTGCCCGGGGCTCCTACGAGCAGTACTTC; cdr3_aa: CSVARGSYEQYF
clone_size: NA; d_call: TRBD2; j_call: TRBJ2-3; v_call: TRBV6-6; cdr3_nt: TGTGCCAGTAAGACTAGCGGTACGCAGTATTTT; cdr3_aa: CASKTSGTQYF
clone_size: NA; d_call: NA; j_call: TRBJ2-6; v_call: TRBV28; cdr3_nt: TGTGCCAGCAGTTCCCCTGGACTCATCTCTGGGGCCAACGTCCTGACTTTC; cdr3_aa: CASSSPGLISGANVLTF